The clone carrying this T cell receptor (beta chain) has only a few counts. Its antigen is unknown. The sample is drawn from a study of post-analysis software for immune sequencing data. Background on the study: Clinical courses comprised relapsing-remitting, secondary progressive and progressive-relapsing multiple sclerosis. General study results and limits: Co-batched samples clustered tightly together by F measure. In patients, TRBV5-6, TRBV5-1 and TRBV20-1 belonged to five TRBV segments found more frequently than in controls. Relative to controls, patients with multiple sclerosis showed significantly lower normalized Chao1 diversity.

CDR1 and CDR2 from the germline V gene are SQVTM and ANQGSEA. The length of the CDR3 is 15 residues. The junction had 10 bases not matched to a gene; V was cut back by 3 bases and J by 6 bases. Presence of unique molecular identifiers characterized the TCR beta cDNA libraries. Each batch of about 0.9 to 10 million T cells produced 490,000 or so cDNA molecules. In TCRdb, the PCR reads were re-called with MiXCR into one record per CDR3 protein. The sample shows over 300,000 distinct CDR3 sequences, less than 35% of them seen only once. The sequence came from a girl between 10 and 17 years old with multiple sclerosis. The V gene is TRBV29-1, the J gene TRBJ2-7; 11 nucleotides line up with TRBD1. Sequencing was done on a sample of blood. The CDR3: CSVEIMGQGDGEQYF. CDR3 bases: TGCAGCGTTGAGATTATGGGACAGGGGGACGGCGAGCAGTACTTC.